This TCR beta chain was sequenced during a study of T cell repertoires in cytomegalovirus infection. Study context: Recently identified HLA-C-restricted and well-studied HLA-B-restricted CMV epitopes were used. A matching HLA type, together with CMV infection, was signaled by public TCR beta signatures.

Looked up from germline, CDR1 is LGHNA and CDR2 is YNFKEQ. V lost 4 bases and J lost 4, with 16 bases in between. The CDR3 runs 15 residues. TCRdb passed the reads through MiXCR, listing each CDR3 protein once. This sample carries approximately 770,000 distinct CDR3 sequences, almost 30% of them seen once, and the ten largest clones take around 13%. This clonotype was detected a few times. Its antigen is unknown. Whole-study findings and limits: HLA-C-restricted CMV-specific TCR beta clonotypes were dominant in the ex vivo response. Cumulative public TCR beta family frequency identified carriers of CMV plus the relevant HLA.

The chain is built from TRBV4-2 and TRBJ1-1, with a weak D call TRBD1 (6 bases). The source was cultured CD8+ T cells from PBMCs, collected from culture after CMV antigen stimulation. This TCR was recovered from a human donor in good health (CMV status not recorded). Some clones in this sample may be carry-over from other donors' samples. The CDR3 bases are TGTGCCAGCAGCCTAGCCGCAGGGGCTGTCACTGAAGCTTTCTTT. This sequence encodes CASSLAAGAVTEAFF.